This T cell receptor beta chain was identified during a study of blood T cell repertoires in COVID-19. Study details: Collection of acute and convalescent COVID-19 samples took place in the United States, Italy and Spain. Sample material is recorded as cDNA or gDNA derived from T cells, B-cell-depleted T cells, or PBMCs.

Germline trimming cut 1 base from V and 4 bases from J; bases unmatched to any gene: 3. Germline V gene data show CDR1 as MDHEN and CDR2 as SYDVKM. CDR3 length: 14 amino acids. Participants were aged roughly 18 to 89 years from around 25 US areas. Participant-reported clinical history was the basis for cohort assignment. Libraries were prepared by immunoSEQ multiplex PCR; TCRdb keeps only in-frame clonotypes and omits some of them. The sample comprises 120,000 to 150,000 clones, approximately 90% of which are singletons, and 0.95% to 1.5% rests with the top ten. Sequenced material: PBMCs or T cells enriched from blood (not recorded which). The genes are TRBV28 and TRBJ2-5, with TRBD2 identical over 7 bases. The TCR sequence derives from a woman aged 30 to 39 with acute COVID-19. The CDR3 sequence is CASSLLLASETQYF. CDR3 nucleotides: TGTGCCAGCAGTTTATTACTAGCGTCAGAGACCCAGTACTTC.